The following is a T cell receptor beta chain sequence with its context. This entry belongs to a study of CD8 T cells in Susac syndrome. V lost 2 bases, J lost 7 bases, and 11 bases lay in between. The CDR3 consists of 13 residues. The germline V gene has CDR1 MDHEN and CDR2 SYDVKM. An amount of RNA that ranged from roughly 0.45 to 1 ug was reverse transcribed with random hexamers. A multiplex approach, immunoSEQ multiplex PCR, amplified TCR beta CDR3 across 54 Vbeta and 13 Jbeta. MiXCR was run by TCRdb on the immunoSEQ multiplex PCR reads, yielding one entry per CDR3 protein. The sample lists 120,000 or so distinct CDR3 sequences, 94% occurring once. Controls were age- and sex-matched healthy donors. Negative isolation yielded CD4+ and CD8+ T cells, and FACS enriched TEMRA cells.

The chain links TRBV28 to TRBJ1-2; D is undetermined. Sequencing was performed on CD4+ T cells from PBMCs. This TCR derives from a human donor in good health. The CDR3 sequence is CASSLRSFSGYTF. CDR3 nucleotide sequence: TGTGCCAGCAGTTTAAGGTCTTTTAGTGGCTACACCTTC.